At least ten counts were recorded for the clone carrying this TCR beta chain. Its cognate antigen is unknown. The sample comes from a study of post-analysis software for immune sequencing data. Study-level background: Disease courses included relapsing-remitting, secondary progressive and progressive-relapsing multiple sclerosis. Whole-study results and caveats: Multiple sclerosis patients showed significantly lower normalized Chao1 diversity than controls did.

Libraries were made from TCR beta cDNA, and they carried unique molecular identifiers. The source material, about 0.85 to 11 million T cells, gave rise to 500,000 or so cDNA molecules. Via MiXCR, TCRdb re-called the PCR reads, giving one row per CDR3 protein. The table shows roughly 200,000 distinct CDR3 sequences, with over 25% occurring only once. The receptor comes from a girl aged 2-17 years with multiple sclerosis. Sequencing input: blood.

The CDR3: CASSEASSPGETQYF. As DNA, the CDR3 is TGTGCCAGCAGTGAAGCTTCCTCCCCGGGGGAGACCCAGTACTTC. The chain has TRBV2 and TRBJ2-5; TRBD2 is a possible D gene (5 bases). This CDR3 is built from 15 residues. Germline loops: CDR1 SNHLY, CDR2 FYNNEI. The germline V and J ends were trimmed by 0 bases and 5 bases, with 13 bases remaining between them.